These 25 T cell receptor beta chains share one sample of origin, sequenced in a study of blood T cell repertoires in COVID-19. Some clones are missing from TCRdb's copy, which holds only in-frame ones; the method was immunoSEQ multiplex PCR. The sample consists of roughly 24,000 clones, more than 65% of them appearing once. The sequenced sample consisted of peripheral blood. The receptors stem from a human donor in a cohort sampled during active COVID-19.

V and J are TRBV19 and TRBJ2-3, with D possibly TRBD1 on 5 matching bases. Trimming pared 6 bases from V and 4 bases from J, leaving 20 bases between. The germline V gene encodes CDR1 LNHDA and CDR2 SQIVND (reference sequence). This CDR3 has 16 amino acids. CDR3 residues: CASRAQTVLGADTQYF. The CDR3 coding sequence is TGTGCCAGTAGGGCCCAGACAGTCCTAGGCGCAGATACGCAGTATTTT.

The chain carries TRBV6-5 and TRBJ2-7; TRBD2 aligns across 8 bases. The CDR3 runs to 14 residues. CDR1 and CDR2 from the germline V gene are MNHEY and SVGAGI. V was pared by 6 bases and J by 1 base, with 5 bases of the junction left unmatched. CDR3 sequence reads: CASRATSGSYEQYF. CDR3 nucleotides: TGTGCCAGCAGAGCAACTAGCGGATCCTACGAGCAGTACTTC.

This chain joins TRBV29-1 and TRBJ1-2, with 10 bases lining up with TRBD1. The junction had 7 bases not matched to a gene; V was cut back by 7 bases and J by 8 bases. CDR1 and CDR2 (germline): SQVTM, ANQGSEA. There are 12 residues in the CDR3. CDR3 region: CSALGQGRGYTF. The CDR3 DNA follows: TGCAGCGCCCTGGGACAGGGGAGGGGCTACACCTTC. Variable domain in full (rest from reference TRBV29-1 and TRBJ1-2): SAVISQKPSRDICQRGTSLTIQCQVDSQVTMMFWYRQQPGQSLTLIATANQGSEATYESGFVIDKFPISRPNLTFSTLTVSNMSPEDSSIYLCSALGQGRGYTFGSGTRLTVV.

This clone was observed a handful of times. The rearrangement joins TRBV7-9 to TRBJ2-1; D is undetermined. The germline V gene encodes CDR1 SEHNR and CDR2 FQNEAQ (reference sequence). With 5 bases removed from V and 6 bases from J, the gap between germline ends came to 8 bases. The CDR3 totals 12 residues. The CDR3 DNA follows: TGTGCCAGCAGCCAAGTGGCCAATGAGCAGTTCTTC. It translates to CASSQVANEQFF.

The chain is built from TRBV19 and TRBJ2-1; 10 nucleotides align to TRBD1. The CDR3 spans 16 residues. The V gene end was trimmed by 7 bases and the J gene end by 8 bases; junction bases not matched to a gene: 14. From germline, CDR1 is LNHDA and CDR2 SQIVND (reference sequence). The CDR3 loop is CASKNLRDRGGDEQFF. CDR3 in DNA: TGTGCCAGTAAAAACCTCCGGGACAGGGGAGGCGATGAGCAGTTCTTC.

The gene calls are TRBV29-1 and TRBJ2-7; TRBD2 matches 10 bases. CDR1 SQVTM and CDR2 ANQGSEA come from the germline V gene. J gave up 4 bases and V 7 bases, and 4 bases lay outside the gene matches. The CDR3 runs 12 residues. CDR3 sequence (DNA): TGCAGCGCTAGCGGGAGTGGGTACGAGCAGTACTTC. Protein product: CSASGSGYEQYF.

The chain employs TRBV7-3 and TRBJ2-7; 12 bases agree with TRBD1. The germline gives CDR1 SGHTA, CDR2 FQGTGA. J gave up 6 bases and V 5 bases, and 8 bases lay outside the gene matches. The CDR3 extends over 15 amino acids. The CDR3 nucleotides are TGTGCCAGCAGCCAGACCGGGACAGGGGGCCTCGAGCAGTACTTC. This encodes CASSQTGTGGLEQYF.

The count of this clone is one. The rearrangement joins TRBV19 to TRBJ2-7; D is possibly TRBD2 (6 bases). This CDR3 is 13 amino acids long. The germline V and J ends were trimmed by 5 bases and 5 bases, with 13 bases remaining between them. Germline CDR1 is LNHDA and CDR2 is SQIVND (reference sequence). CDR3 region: CASSWGLGDEQYF. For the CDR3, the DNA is TGTGCCAGTAGTTGGGGACTGGGAGACGAGCAGTACTTC.

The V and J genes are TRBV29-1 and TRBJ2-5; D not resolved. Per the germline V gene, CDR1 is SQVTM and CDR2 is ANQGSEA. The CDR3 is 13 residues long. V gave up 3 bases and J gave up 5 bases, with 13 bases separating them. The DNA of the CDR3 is TGCAGCGTTGACCCAGACGGAGCGGAGACCCAGTACTTC. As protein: CSVDPDGAETQYF.

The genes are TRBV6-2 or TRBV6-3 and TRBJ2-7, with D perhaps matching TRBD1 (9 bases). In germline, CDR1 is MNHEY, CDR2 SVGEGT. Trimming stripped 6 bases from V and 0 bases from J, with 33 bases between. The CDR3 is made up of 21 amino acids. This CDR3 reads CASSPTGTGKRVAGSSYEQYF. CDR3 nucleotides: TGTGCCAGCAGCCCTACGGGGACAGGGAAAAGAGTAGCGGGGAGCTCCTACGAGCAGTACTTC.

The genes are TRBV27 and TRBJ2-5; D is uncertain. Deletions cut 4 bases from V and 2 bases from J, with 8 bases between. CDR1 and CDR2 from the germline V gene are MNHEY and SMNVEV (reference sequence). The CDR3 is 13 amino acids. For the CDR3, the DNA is TGTGCCAGCAGTTACCGCAGTCAAGAGACCCAGTACTTC. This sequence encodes CASSYRSQETQYF.

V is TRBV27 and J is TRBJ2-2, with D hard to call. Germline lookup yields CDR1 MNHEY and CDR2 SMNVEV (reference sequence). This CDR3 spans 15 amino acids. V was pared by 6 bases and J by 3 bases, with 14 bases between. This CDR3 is CASRLLGADTGELFF. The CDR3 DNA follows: TGTGCCAGCAGATTACTTGGTGCAGACACCGGGGAGCTGTTTTTT.

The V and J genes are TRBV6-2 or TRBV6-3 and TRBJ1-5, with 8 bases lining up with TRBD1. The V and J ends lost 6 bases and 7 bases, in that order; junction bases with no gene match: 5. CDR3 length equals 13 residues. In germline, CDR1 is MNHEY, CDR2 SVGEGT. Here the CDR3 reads CASSGTGAQPQHF. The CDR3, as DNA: TGTGCCAGCAGCGGGACAGGCGCGCAGCCCCAGCATTTT.

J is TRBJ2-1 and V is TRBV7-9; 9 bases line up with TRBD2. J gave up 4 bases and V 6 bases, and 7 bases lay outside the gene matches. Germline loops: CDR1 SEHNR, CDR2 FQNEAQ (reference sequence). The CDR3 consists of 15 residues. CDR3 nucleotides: TGTGCCAGCAGGCAACCGGGACTAGCTTACAATGAGCAGTTCTTC. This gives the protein CASRQPGLAYNEQFF.

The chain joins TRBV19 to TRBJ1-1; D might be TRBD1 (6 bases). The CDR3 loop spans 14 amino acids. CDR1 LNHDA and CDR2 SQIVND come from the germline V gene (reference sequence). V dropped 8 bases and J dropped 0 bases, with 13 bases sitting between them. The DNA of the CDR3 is TGTGCCAGTGCCATACAGGGAGTGAACACTGAAGCTTTCTTT. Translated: CASAIQGVNTEAFF.

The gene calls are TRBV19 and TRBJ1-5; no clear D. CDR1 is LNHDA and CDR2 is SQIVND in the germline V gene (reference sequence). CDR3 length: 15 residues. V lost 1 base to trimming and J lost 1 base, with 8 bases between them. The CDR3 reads CASSIGGRSNQPQHF. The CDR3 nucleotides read TGTGCCAGTAGTATAGGCGGCCGAAGCAATCAGCCCCAGCATTTT.

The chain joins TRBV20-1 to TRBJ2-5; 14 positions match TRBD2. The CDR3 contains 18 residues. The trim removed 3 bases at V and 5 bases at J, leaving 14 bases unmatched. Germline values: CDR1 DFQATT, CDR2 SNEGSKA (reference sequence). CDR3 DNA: TGCAGTGCTAGTTTCATTGCTGGACTAGCGGGAGGTTGGGAGACCCAGTACTTC. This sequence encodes CSASFIAGLAGGWETQYF.

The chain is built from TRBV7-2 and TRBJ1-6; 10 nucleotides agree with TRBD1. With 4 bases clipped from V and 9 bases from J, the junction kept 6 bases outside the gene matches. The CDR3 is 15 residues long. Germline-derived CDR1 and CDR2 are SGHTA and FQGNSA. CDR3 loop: CASSSVTGGFSPLHF. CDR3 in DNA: TGTGCCAGCAGCTCGGTGACAGGGGGCTTTTCACCCCTCCACTTT.

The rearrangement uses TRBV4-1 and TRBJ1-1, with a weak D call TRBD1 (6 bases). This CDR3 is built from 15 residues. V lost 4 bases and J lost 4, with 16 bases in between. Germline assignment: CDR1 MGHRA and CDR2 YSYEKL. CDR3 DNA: TGCGCCAGCAGCCCAACCAACACAGGGCGCACTGAAGCTTTCTTT. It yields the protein CASSPTNTGRTEAFF.

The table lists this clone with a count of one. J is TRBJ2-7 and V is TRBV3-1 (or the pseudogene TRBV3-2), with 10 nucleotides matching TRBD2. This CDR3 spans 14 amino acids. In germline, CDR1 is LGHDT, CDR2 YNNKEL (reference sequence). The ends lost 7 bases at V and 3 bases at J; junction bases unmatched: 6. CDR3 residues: CASTLSGGHYEQYF. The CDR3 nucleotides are TGTGCCAGCACCCTTAGCGGGGGGCACTACGAGCAGTACTTC.

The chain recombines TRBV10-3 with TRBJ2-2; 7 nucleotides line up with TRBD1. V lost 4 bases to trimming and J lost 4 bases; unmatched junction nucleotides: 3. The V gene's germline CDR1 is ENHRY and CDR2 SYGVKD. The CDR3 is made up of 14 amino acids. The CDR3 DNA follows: TGTGCCATCAGTGCAGGGGGTATCACCGGGGAGCTGTTTTTT. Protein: CAISAGGITGELFF.

DNA of the CDR3: TGTGCCTGGGAATTCGGGGATTCTAACTATGGCTACACCTTC. Amino acids: CAWEFGDSNYGYTF. The rearrangement joins TRBV30 to TRBJ1-2; D gene ambiguous. The CDR3 runs to 14 residues. The V gene's germline CDR1 is GTSNPN and CDR2 SVGIG (reference sequence). V was pared by 5 bases and J by 0 bases, with 13 bases between. Drawing the rest from reference TRBV30 and TRBJ1-2, the complete variable domain is SQTIHQWPATLVQPVGSPLSLECTVEGTSNPNLYWYRQAAGRGLQLLFYSVGIGQISSEVPQNLSASRPQDRQFILSSKKLLLSDSGFYLCAWEFGDSNYGYTFGSGTRLTVV.

The CDR3 DNA reads as TGTGCCAGCAGCTTATTTGGACAGGGCACGGGGATTGAAAAACTGTTTTTT. Translation: CASSLFGQGTGIEKLFF. The chain is built from TRBV7-2 and TRBJ1-4, with 8 positions matching TRBD1. Germline CDR1 SGHTA, CDR2 FQGNSA. V shed 2 bases and J 7 bases; nucleotides not matched to a gene: 12. The CDR3 is 17 amino acids. The entire variable domain, with the rest obtained from reference TRBV7-2 and TRBJ1-4, is as follows: GAGVSQSPSNKVTEKGKDVELRCDPISGHTALYWYRQSLGQGLEFLIYFQGNSAPDKSGLPSDRFSAERTGGSVSTLTIQRTQQEDSAVYLCASSLFGQGTGIEKLFFGSGTQLSVL.

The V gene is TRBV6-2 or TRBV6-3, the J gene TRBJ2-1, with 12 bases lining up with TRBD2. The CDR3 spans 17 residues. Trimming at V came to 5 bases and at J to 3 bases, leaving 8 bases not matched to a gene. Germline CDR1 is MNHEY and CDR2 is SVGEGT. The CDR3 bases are TGTGCCAGCAGTGGTCGGACTAGCGGGACCAGCTACAATGAGCAGTTCTTC. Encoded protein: CASSGRTSGTSYNEQFF.

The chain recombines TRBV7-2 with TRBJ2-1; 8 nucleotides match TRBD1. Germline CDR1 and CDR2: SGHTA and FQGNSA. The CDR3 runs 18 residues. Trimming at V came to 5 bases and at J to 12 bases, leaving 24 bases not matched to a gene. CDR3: CASSPQIITGGQGSGQFF. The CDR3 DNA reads TGTGCCAGCAGCCCGCAAATCATTACAGGGGGGCAGGGAAGTGGGCAGTTCTTC.